This entry lists 14 T cell receptor beta chains sequenced from one sample in a study of cytomegalovirus exposure and HLA in healthy donors (dated by TCRdb to the late 2010s). The library was generated by the immunoSEQ multiplex PCR assay. A mixture of 60 forward primers for TCR Vbeta segments and 13 reverse primers for TCR Jbeta segments was used in the multiplex PCR. TCRdb retrieved this table from immuneACCESS and kept in-frame rearrangements only. Not all clones are present; in checked studies, unresolved V genes account for under half, and no reason is known for the remainder. The sample table records roughly 100,000 clones; about 80% of these occur just once. About 5% of the sample is held by the ten biggest clonotypes. Sample: PBMCs. These receptors came from a female donor in good health and CMV-seropositive.

The V and J genes are TRBV5-4 and TRBJ2-1; 7 positions match TRBD2. Germline lookup yields CDR1 SGHNT and CDR2 YYREEE (reference sequence). There are 12 residues in the CDR3. V dropped 0 bases and J dropped 14; count of bases not matched to a gene: 5. This CDR3 reads CASSLVSREEFF. CDR3 nucleotide sequence: TGTGCCAGCAGCTTGGTGAGCCGGGAGGAGTTCTTC.

This clone has a single count. The chain couples TRBV20-1 to TRBJ1-2; D is ambiguous. Per the germline V gene, CDR1 is DFQATT and CDR2 is SNEGSKA (reference sequence). Trimming stripped 3 bases from V and 4 bases from J, with 6 bases between. CDR3 length: 11 amino acids. In nucleotides, the CDR3 is TGCAGTGCTAGGGGCAGCTATGGCTACACCTTC. Translated: CSARGSYGYTF.

The V and J genes are TRBV25-1 and TRBJ2-5, with TRBD1 matching over 7 bases. J gave up 5 bases and V 4 bases, and 7 bases lay outside the gene matches. Germline V gene data show CDR1 as MGHDK and CDR2 as SYGVNS. The CDR3 loop spans 14 amino acids. The CDR3 DNA follows: TGTGCCAGCAGTGGAGGACAGGTCTGGGAGACCCAGTACTTC. Amino acid sequence: CASSGGQVWETQYF.

In nucleotides, the CDR3 is TGTGCCAGCAGCCCAGGCGGGGTGACCGACGAGCAGTACTTC. Residues: CASSPGGVTDEQYF. This sequence joins TRBV11-2 and TRBJ2-7; possibly TRBD2 for D (6 bases). The CDR3 contains 14 residues. Germline-derived CDR1 and CDR2 are SGHAT and FQNNGV. With 5 bases removed from V and 5 bases from J, the gap between germline ends came to 16 bases.

The chain has TRBV5-8 and TRBJ2-7; D is undetermined. In germline, CDR1 is SGHTS, CDR2 YDEGEE. Between the trimmed V and J ends, which lost 7 bases and 2 bases, there was a span of 10 bases. This CDR3 contains 12 residues. In nucleotides, the CDR3 is TGTGCCAGCCCGCTCATAGCCTACGAGCAGTACTTC. This encodes CASPLIAYEQYF.

The rearrangement links TRBV6-1 to TRBJ1-2; 10 bases fit TRBD1. Germline CDR1 MNHNS, CDR2 SASEGT. Trimming cost V 3 bases and J 2 bases; bases outside gene matches: 0. The CDR3 spans 14 residues. The CDR3 spells CASSETGGNYGYTF. Written as DNA, the CDR3 is TGTGCCAGCAGTGAGACAGGGGGCAACTATGGCTACACCTTC.

J is TRBJ2-5 and V is TRBV7-9; 13 bases align to TRBD2. There are 18 residues in the CDR3. The J segment lost 0 bases and the V segment lost 1 base, leaving 5 bases of the junction unmatched. Germline V gene data show CDR1 as SEHNR and CDR2 as FQNEAQ (reference sequence). CDR3 loop: CASSLGTSGGLYQETQYF. In DNA, the CDR3 is TGTGCCAGCAGCTTAGGGACTAGCGGGGGCCTGTACCAAGAGACCCAGTACTTC.

The chain joins TRBV25-1 to TRBJ1-3; possible D gene TRBD1, 5 bases. Germline CDR1 MGHDK, CDR2 SYGVNS. The V end was cut by 6 bases, the J end by 2 bases, with 11 bases between. CDR3 length equals 14 residues. CDR3 nucleotides: TGTGCCAGCAGATCTACAGGAGCTGGAAACACCATATATTTT. Amino acid sequence: CASRSTGAGNTIYF.

The gene calls are TRBV5-1 and TRBJ1-1, with 9 bases aligning to TRBD1. Looked up from germline, CDR1 is SGHRS and CDR2 is YFSETQ. V shed 3 bases, J shed 4 bases, and the junction held 7 bases outside the gene matches. CDR3 length: 15 residues. DNA of the CDR3: TGCGCCAGCAGCTACCAGGACAGGGGAGTCACTGAAGCTTTCTTT. Its translation is CASSYQDRGVTEAFF. The full variable domain, with the rest looked up from reference TRBV5-1 and TRBJ1-1, is KAGVTQTPRYLIKTRGQQVTLSCSPISGHRSVSWYQQTPGQGLQFLFEYFSETQRNKGNFPGRFSGRQFSNSRSEMNVSTLELGDSALYLCASSYQDRGVTEAFFGQGTRLTVV.

The CDR3 DNA is TGTGCCTGGAGTGCCGGACAGGGAAACACCATATATTTT. Its protein product is CAWSAGQGNTIYF. The rearrangement joins TRBV30 to TRBJ1-3, with a tentative D call TRBD1 (6 bases). The CDR3 totals 13 residues. In germline, CDR1 is GTSNPN, CDR2 SVGIG (reference sequence). Trimming took off 1 base at V and 4 bases at J, with 8 bases between the two ends.

The chain combines TRBV4-1 with TRBJ2-5, with 12 bases matching TRBD2. The trim removed 2 bases at V and 4 bases at J, leaving 5 bases unmatched. The CDR3 covers 16 residues. Germline V gene lookup returns CDR1 MGHRA and CDR2 YSYEKL. CDR3: CASSQRTSGKGETQYF. DNA for the CDR3: TGCGCCAGCAGCCAAAGGACTAGCGGGAAGGGAGAGACCCAGTACTTC.

The chain couples TRBV7-2 to TRBJ1-4, with 7 bases aligning to TRBD1. The V and J ends lost 5 bases and 7 bases, in that order; junction bases with no gene match: 4. The CDR3 totals 13 residues. Germline V gene sequence: CDR1 SGHTA, CDR2 FQGNSA. The CDR3 loop is CASSPTGVEKLFF. CDR3 bases: TGTGCCAGCAGCCCCACAGGGGTTGAAAAACTGTTTTTT.

The CDR3 reads CATSARSSYEQYF. CDR3 in DNA: TGTGCCACCAGCGCGCGTAGCTCCTACGAGCAGTACTTC. V gene TRBV15 combines with J gene TRBJ2-7, with no clear D. CDR1 and CDR2 from the germline V gene are LNHNV and YYDKDF (reference sequence). The CDR3 totals 13 residues. V lost 5 bases to trimming and J lost 0 bases, with 8 bases between them.

This sequence joins TRBV5-6 and TRBJ1-2, with 8 bases matching TRBD1. CDR1 is SGHDT and CDR2 is YYEEEE in the germline V gene. CDR3 size: 13 residues. Trimming cost V 5 bases and J 7 bases; bases outside gene matches: 7. CDR3 bases: TGTGCCAGCAGACGAGGACAGGGCTCTGGCTACACCTTC. As protein: CASRRGQGSGYTF.